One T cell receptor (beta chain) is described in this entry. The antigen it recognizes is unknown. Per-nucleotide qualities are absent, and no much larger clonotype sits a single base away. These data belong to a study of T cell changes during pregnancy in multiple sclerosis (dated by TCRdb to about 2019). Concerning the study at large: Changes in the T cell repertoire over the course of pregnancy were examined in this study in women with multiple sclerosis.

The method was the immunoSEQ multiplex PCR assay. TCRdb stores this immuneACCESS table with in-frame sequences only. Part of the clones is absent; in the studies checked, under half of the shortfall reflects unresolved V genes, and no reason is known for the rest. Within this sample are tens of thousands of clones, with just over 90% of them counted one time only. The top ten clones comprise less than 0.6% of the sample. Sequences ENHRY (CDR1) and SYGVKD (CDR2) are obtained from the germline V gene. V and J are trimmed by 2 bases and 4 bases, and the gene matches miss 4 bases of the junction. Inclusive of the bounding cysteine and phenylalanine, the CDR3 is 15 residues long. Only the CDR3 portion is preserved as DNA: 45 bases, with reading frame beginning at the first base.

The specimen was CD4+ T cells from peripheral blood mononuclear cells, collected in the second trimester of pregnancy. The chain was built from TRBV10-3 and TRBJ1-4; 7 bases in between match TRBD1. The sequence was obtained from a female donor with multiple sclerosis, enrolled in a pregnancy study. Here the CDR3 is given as CAISERQGFNEKLFF. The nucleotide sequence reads TGTGCCATCAGTGAGCGACAGGGCTTTAATGAAAAACTGTTTTTT.